This T cell receptor beta chain is from a study of vaccination and CD4 T cells after COVID-19 (dated by TCRdb to the early 2020s). General notes on the study: Convalescent patients had a positive SARS-CoV-2 result on nasal swab PCR, and of these patients, fewer than ten had mild disease and one had severe disease. Six males and four females were included in the convalescent cohort, with two Hispanic individuals, seven Caucasians, two Asians and one multiracial person represented. Post-vaccine blood samples were collected a median of around 70 days after the second vaccine dose, ranging from roughly 12 to 250 days. Each participant got two doses of either the Pfizer-BioNTech BNT162b2 vaccine (n=8) or the Moderna mRNA-1273 vaccine (n=2). For stimulating the cultures, overlapping spike peptide pools were used, derived from SARS-CoV-2 as well as from the common cold coronaviruses HCoV-NL63, HCoV-OC43 and HCoV-229E. Control cultures used a CEFX viral epitope pool as positive control, an HIV-1 Nef peptide pool as negative control, or no peptide. For three convalescent patients, samples were collected at an early post-vaccination timepoint (day 14) as well as at a late post-vaccination timepoint (days 161 to 241). In under twelve COVID-19 convalescent patients and 4 infection-naive healthy vaccine recipients, researchers compared the spike-specific CD4+ TCR repertoire from before mRNA vaccination with the repertoire from after. Post-COVID blood samples were collected from convalescent patients a median of approximately 93 days after diagnosis, with a range of roughly 35 to 180 days. Points the paper makes about the study in general: Nearly all vaccine-specific clones in convalescent patients (304 of 307) were mono-reactive for SARS-CoV-2 spike rather than cross-reactive with common cold coronaviruses. An increase in the median number of SARS-CoV-2-reactive clonotypes from 20 to 25 after infection to 38 after vaccination was observed, but the change was not found to be significant. In convalescent patients, a median around 89% of post-vaccine SARS-CoV-2-reactive clones were detected only after vaccination, suggesting vaccine-specific priming. The study included relatively few convalescent patients and did not analyze early timepoints after natural infection.

This clonotype was observed a single time. Its antigen is still unknown. No quality values exist for individual bases; no much larger clone is one base distant. A solitary read yields weak support. The germline V gene gives CDR1 as LGHNA and CDR2 as YNFKEQ. Reading from cysteine to phenylalanine, the CDR3 counts 16 amino acids. CDR3 DNA is the only sequence kept; it has 48 bases, read in frame from the first base. The trim is 0 bases for V and 0 bases for J, with a gap of 8 bases between the germline ends. Receptor libraries were prepared by PCR. DNA from cultured CD4+ T cells underwent TCR sequencing with the Oncomine TCR Beta short-read assay at the Johns Hopkins FTIC core. The QIAamp micro DNA kit was used to extract genomic DNA from the cultured CD4+ T cells. Oncomine TCR Beta libraries from cultured CD4+ T cells were pooled using unique dual indexes and sequenced on an Illumina iSeq 100. Concerning the study's data processing: Non-productive sequences were removed, and CDR3s not starting with C, not ending with F or W, or shorter than 7 amino acids were discarded. Antigen-specific clonotypes were identified with the MANAFEST web application by comparing peptide-stimulated wells with reference and other culture wells. Positive clones required FDR below 0.05, an odds ratio above 5, and productive frequency above 0.1% in at least two of three replicate wells. Clonotypes that were significantly expanded in both SARS-CoV-2 spike wells and at least one common cold coronavirus spike condition were defined as cross-reactive. Levenshtein distances (stringdist) and unrooted phylogenetic trees (ape) in R version 3.6.1 were used to assess CDR3 homology. TCRdb handled the public reads itself, with Q25 trimming in fastp and clone calling in MiXCR, and kept productive beta chains. Rows matching on CDR3 protein sequence are summarized as one entry with the most common DNA and genes. The V and J calls and clone size come from TCRdb's table, not from the authors' own analysis. The sample contains over 20,000 distinct CDR3 sequences, about two fifths of them found a single time. Jointly, the top ten make up roughly 30% of the sample.

Interpreted using the paper, the time point label stands for: late sampling 161 to 241 days after vaccination in three convalescent patients. The treatment or condition label, as the study defines it: approximately 11-day PBMC culture with coronavirus spike peptide pools or control peptides (ViraFEST assay). The study used the ViraFEST assay, which expanded antigen-specific T cells with peptide pools and then identified expanded clonotypes by TCR sequencing. Positive SARS-CoV-2 PCR tests in the convalescent patients dated from March to December 2020, before Alpha, Beta and Delta variants emerged in the United States. Each well held millions of PBMCs cultured in IMDM containing roughly 5% human AB serum and 10 IU/ml IL-2, with approximately 9.2 ug/ml peptide pools added. Half of the culture medium was replaced with fresh IL-2-containing medium on days 3 and 7. Once the cells had been in culture for around ten days, the EasySep CD4+ T cell isolation kit was used to isolate CD4+ T cells by negative selection. Ficoll-Paque Plus gradient centrifugation was used to isolate PBMCs from whole blood, and the isolated PBMCs were then either used fresh or cryopreserved at -140C. In general, triplicate wells were set up for every culture condition.

The chain is made from TRBV4-2 and TRBJ2-2; the D segment cannot be called with confidence. The input for sequencing was CD4+ T cells from blood, cultured in vitro, taken about 7 months after SARS-CoV-2 vaccination. The TCR was taken from a human donor who had recovered from COVID-19. The sequenced DNA is TGTGCCAGCAGCCAAGATAGCCTAACGAACACCGGGGAGCTGTTTTTT. It translates to CASSQDSLTNTGELFF.